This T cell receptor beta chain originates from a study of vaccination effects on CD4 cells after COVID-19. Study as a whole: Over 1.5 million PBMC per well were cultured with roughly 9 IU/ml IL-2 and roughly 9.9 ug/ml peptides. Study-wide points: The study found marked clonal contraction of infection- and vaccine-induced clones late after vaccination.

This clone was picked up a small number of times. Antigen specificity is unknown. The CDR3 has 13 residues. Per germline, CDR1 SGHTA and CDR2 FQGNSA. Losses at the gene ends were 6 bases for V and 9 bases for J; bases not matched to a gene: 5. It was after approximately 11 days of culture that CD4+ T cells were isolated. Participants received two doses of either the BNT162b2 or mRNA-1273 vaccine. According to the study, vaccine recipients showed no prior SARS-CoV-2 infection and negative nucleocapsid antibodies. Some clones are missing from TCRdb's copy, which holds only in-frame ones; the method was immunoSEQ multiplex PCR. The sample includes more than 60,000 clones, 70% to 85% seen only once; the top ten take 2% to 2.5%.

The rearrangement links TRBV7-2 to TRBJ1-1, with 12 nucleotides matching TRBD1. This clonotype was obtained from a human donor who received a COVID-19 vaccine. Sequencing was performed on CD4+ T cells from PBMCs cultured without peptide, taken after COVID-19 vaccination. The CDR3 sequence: CASRTRDRGQAFF. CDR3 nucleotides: TGTGCCAGCAGAACGCGGGACAGGGGGCAAGCTTTCTTT.